The source of this TCR beta chain is a study of vaccination effects on CD4 cells after COVID-19. Study as a whole: It was a median of 72 days after the second dose that post-vaccine samples were obtained. General study results and limits: The study had few convalescent patients and no early post-infection timepoints.

Only a few counts were recorded for this clone. What it recognizes is unknown. The assay was immunoSEQ multiplex PCR, and TCRdb's table has in-frame clones only and misses some. The table has approximately 70,000 clones, roughly 73% seen once; the top ten hold about 2%. Germline lookup yields CDR1 MNHEY and CDR2 SVGAGI. The CDR3 is 14 amino acids. J was trimmed by 3 bases and V by 6 bases; bases with no gene match: 6. Cultured cells yielded isolated CD4+ T cells after roughly 11 days. The cohort was immunized with two doses of either the BNT162b2 or mRNA-1273 vaccine. Among the vaccine recipients, none had a prior SARS-CoV-2 infection, and nucleocapsid antibodies were negative.

The sequencing used CD4+ T cells from PBMCs cultured without peptide, collected after COVID-19 vaccination. The receptor was isolated from a human donor who received a COVID-19 vaccine. The chain employs TRBV6-5 and TRBJ1-2, with 8 bases aligning to TRBD1. CDR3 loop: CASRPGQADYGYTF. CDR3 nucleotides: TGTGCCAGCAGGCCGGGACAGGCCGACTATGGCTACACCTTC.